This T cell receptor (beta chain) came from a study of T cell repertoires in cytomegalovirus infection. Study information: Use of recently identified HLA-C-restricted and well-studied HLA-B-restricted CMV epitopes was part of the study. CMV infection together with matching HLA type was indicated by public TCR beta signatures.

TCRdb recomputed calls from the reads with MiXCR, one row per CDR3 protein. The data show around 540,000 distinct CDR3 sequences, with around a third seen just once and around a sixth held by the top ten. This clonotype was recorded a few times. Its cognate antigen is unknown. Germline-derived CDR1 and CDR2 are MNHEY and SMNVEV (reference sequence). The CDR3 loop spans 13 amino acids. Trimming cost V 0 bases and J 7 bases; bases outside gene matches: 1. The input for sequencing was cultured PBMCs, taken from culture after CMV antigen stimulation. The source of this sequence is a human donor in good health (CMV status not recorded). Some clones in this sample may be carry-over from other donors' samples. This rearrangement joins TRBV27 to TRBJ2-3; 7 bases are a match to TRBD1. DNA for the CDR3: TGTGCCAGCAGTTTATCGACAGGGTATACGCAGTATTTT. Residues: CASSLSTGYTQYF.